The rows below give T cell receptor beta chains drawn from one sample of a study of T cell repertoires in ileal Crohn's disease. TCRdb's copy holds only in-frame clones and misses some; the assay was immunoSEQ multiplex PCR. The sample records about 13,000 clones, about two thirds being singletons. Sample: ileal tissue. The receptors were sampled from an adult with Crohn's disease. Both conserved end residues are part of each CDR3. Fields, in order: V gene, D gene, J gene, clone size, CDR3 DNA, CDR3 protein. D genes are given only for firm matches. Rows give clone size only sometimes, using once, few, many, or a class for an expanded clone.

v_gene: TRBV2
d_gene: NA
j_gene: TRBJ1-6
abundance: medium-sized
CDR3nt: TGTGCCAGCAGTGATCGGCCCGGGGCACCCCTCCACTTT
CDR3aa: CASSDRPGAPLHF

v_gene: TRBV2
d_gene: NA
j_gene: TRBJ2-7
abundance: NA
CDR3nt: TGTGCCAGCAAGGGTACGGCCTCGTCCCTATACGAGCAGTACTTC
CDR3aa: CASKGTASSLYEQYF

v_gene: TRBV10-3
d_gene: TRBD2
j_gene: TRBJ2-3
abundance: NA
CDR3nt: TGTGCCATCAGTGGGTCGGCTAGCGGGGGGACAGATACGCAGTATTTT
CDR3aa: CAISGSASGGTDTQYF

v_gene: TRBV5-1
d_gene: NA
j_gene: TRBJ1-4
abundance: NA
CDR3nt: TGCGCCAGCAGCTTCGGGGCAGTAGCAACTAATGAAAAACTGTTTTTT
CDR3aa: CASSFGAVATNEKLFF

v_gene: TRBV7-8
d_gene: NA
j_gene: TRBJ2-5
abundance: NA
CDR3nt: TGTGCCAGCACCCAATTCGAGGGACAAGAGACCCAGTACTTC
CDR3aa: CASTQFEGQETQYF

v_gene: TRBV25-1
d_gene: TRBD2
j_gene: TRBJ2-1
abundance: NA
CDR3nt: TGTGCCAGCAGTGATCTGGGACTAGCGGGGGGCTCCTACAATGAGCAGTTCTTC
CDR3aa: CASSDLGLAGGSYNEQFF

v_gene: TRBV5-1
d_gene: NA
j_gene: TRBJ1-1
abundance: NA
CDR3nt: TGCGCCAGCAGCCCTCCCGGAAACACTGAAGCTTTCTTT
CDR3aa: CASSPPGNTEAFF

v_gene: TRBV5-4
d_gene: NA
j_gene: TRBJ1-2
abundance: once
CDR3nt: TGTGCCAGCAGCTTGGGAATCCAGGACTATGGCTACACCTTC
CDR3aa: CASSLGIQDYGYTF

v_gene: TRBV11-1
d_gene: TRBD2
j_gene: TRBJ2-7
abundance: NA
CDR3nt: TGTGCCAGCAGCTTGTCTTCCGGGACTAGCGGGGGCTACGAGCAGTACTTC
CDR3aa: CASSLSSGTSGGYEQYF

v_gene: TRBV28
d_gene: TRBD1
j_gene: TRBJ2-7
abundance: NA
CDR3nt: TGTGCCAGCAGTTTAAGGGACAGGGTCTCCGTTGGCTACGAGCAGTACTTC
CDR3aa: CASSLRDRVSVGYEQYF

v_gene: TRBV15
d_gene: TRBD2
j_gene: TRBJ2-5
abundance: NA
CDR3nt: TGTGCCACCAGCACCAGAAAGCGGGCTAGCGGGGAGCGGGAGACCCAGTACTTC
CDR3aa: CATSTRKRASGERETQYF

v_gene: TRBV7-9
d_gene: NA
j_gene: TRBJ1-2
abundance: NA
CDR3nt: TGTGCCAGCATCGAGGACCTAGGGGGCTACACCTTC
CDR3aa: CASIEDLGGYTF

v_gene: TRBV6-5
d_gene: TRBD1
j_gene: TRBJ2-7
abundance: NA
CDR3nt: TGTGCCAGCAGTTATGAGAAGGGACAGGGTCCCTACGAGCAGTACTTC
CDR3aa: CASSYEKGQGPYEQYF

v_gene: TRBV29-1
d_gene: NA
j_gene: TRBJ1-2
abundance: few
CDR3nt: TGCAGCGTTGCGAAGGCTGACCTCTCATGGTATGGCTACACCTTC
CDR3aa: CSVAKADLSWYGYTF

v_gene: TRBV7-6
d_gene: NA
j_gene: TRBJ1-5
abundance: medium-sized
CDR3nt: TGTGCCAGCAGCCCAGGGAGCAATCAGCCCCAGCATTTT
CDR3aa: CASSPGSNQPQHF

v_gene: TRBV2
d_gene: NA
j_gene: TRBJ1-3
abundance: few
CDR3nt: TGTGCCAGCAGTGCACAGGCCTACTCTGGAAACACCATATATTTT
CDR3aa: CASSAQAYSGNTIYF

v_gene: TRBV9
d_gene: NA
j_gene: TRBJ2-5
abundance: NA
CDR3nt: TGTGCCAGCAGCGTAGAAGACCTGGAGACCCAGTACTTC
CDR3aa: CASSVEDLETQYF

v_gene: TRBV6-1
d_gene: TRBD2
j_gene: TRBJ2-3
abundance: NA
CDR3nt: TGTGCCAGCATACCGACTAGCGGGGGGGCAGATACGCAGTATTTT
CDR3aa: CASIPTSGGADTQYF

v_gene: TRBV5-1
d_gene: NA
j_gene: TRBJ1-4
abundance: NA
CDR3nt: TGCGCCAGCAGCTTGTCCGGGACGGAAGAAGAAAAACTGTTTTTT
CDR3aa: CASSLSGTEEEKLFF

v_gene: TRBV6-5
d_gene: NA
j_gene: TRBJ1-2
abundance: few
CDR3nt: TGTGCCAGCAAGGCAGGGTATGGCTACACCTTC
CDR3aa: CASKAGYGYTF